The 17 T cell receptor beta chains below were found in one sample sequenced in a study of blood T cells in healthy people across ages. Then a second PCR, running about 6 to 12 cycles, was carried out with a sample-barcoded 5' primer and a J-beta primer mix. Via MiXCR, TCRdb re-called the 5' RACE reads, giving one row per CDR3 protein. In the table there are 1.5 million to 1.8 million distinct CDR3 sequences, about 42% of which are singletons. The sequencing input was blood. These receptors all stem from a woman aged 18-29 years in good health.

The chain joins TRBV4-1 to TRBJ1-1; TRBD1 agrees at 8 bases. The CDR3 consists of 15 residues. Germline loops: CDR1 MGHRA, CDR2 YSYEKL. Trimming removed 0 bases from V and 5 bases from J; junction bases left unmatched: 5. The CDR3 protein is CASSQDRTGGTEAFF. The CDR3 nucleotides read TGCGCCAGCAGCCAAGATAGAACAGGGGGAACTGAAGCTTTCTTT.

This chain joins TRBV5-1 and TRBJ2-7, with D maybe TRBD1 (6 bases). CDR3 length equals 14 residues. V dropped 4 bases and J dropped 5 bases, with 16 bases sitting between them. CDR1 and CDR2 from the germline V gene are SGHRS and YFSETQ. DNA of the CDR3: TGCGCCAGCAGCAATTCCAGGGGTACAGACGAGCAGTACTTC. The encoded protein is CASSNSRGTDEQYF.

The V call is TRBV2, the J call TRBJ1-4, with 7 bases that match TRBD1. The CDR3 covers 15 residues. The germline gives CDR1 SNHLY, CDR2 FYNNEI. V was clipped by 6 bases and J by 4 bases; unmatched bases: 8. This CDR3 is CASRNGQAGNEKLFF. The CDR3 DNA reads as TGTGCCAGCAGAAATGGACAGGCGGGTAATGAAAAACTGTTTTTT.

In this sample, this clonotype turned up a few times. The chain joins TRBV11-2 to TRBJ1-2, with D possibly matching TRBD1 (6 bases). Germline V lookup: CDR1 SGHAT, CDR2 FQNNGV. Trimming removed 5 bases at V and 7 bases at J, with 11 bases between. The CDR3 is 12 amino acids. The CDR3 coding sequence is TGTGCCAGCAGCGAACAGGGCCTTGGCTACACCTTC. Its protein product is CASSEQGLGYTF.

The rearrangement joins TRBV3-1 to TRBJ2-7; 7 bases line up with TRBD1. This CDR3 comprises 12 residues. V shed 5 bases, J shed 7 bases, and the junction held 5 bases outside the gene matches. Germline CDR1 LGHDT, CDR2 YNNKEL (reference sequence). The CDR3 DNA is TGTGCCAGCAGCAGGGGGACAGTTGAGCAGTACTTC. This sequence encodes CASSRGTVEQYF.

The chain uses TRBV20-1 and TRBJ2-6; D not certain. Germline CDR1 DFQATT, CDR2 SNEGSKA (reference sequence). This CDR3 contains 14 residues. V was pared by 4 bases and J by 1 base, with 8 bases between. CDR3 nucleotides: TGCAGTGCTACTAGGCCGTCTGGGGCCAACGTCCTGACTTTC. Residues: CSATRPSGANVLTF.

A few counts support this clonotype. The V call is TRBV20-1, the J call TRBJ2-7; D remains ambiguous. Trimming stripped 1 base from V and 3 bases from J, with 4 bases between. Germline CDR1 DFQATT, CDR2 SNEGSKA (reference sequence). The CDR3 covers 11 residues. The CDR3 is CSARANYEQYF. For the CDR3, the DNA is TGCAGTGCTAGAGCGAACTACGAGCAGTACTTC.

This clonotype was picked up many times. The chain carries TRBV29-1 and TRBJ1-2; no reliable D call. CDR1 SQVTM and CDR2 ANQGSEA come from the germline V gene. The CDR3 sequence is 13 residues long. The germline V and J ends were trimmed by 5 bases and 7 bases, with 17 bases remaining between them. The CDR3 DNA reads TGCAGCGTTCGGGTATTAGGCCTGAGTGGCTACACCTTC. Translating gives CSVRVLGLSGYTF.

The chain joins TRBV20-1 to TRBJ2-3, with 12 nucleotides matching TRBD2. The germline CDR1 and CDR2 sequences are DFQATT and SNEGSKA (reference sequence). V lost 4 bases to trimming and J lost 5 bases; unmatched junction nucleotides: 13. This CDR3 contains 17 residues. CDR3 in amino acids: CSATQLTSGSLVDTQYF. DNA of the CDR3: TGCAGTGCTACCCAATTGACTAGCGGGAGTCTGGTAGATACGCAGTATTTT.

The sample holds one count of this clonotype. The chain uses TRBV21-1 and TRBJ2-2. TRBV21-1 is a pseudogene. The CDR3 is 16 amino acids. The CDR3 protein is CASSKVGQANTGELFF. CDR3 nucleotides: TGTGCCAGCAGCAAAGTCGGCCAGGCGAACACCGGGGAGCTGTTTTTT.

This clonotype was counted a few times. This sequence joins TRBV4-1 and TRBJ2-3; 8 nucleotides agree with TRBD2. The CDR3 extends over 15 amino acids. In germline, CDR1 is MGHRA, CDR2 YSYEKL. V was clipped by 3 bases and J by 4 bases; unmatched bases: 6. CDR3 bases: TGCGCCAGCAGCCAGCCCAGCGGGAGCTCAGATACGCAGTATTTT. Residues: CASSQPSGSSDTQYF.

This chain links TRBV4-1 with TRBJ1-2; D gene ambiguous. This CDR3 spans 14 amino acids. V lost 6 bases, J lost 7 bases, and 18 bases lay in between. The germline gives CDR1 MGHRA, CDR2 YSYEKL. CDR3 sequence: CASRPPGISFGYTF. CDR3 DNA sequence: TGCGCCAGCAGGCCTCCGGGTATCTCTTTTGGCTACACCTTC.

The V call is TRBV29-1, the J call TRBJ1-4, with a weak D call TRBD1 (5 bases). The germline V gene has CDR1 SQVTM and CDR2 ANQGSEA. The CDR3 spans 14 residues. Trimming removed 4 bases from V and 6 bases from J, with 15 bases in between. In DNA form, the CDR3 reads TGCAGCGTTGTATTGCCAGGGAATGATGAAAAACTGTTTTTT. It translates to CSVVLPGNDEKLFF.

This clonotype was counted ten times or more. This chain links TRBV10-3 with TRBJ1-2, with 10 nucleotides matching TRBD1. Germline V gene data show CDR1 as ENHRY and CDR2 as SYGVKD. The V and J ends lost 5 bases and 6 bases, in that order; junction bases with no gene match: 9. The CDR3 has 15 amino acids. The CDR3: CAISKFGTGDNGYTF. Written as DNA, the CDR3 is TGTGCCATCAGTAAATTTGGGACAGGGGATAATGGCTACACCTTC.

The chain joins TRBV7-9 to TRBJ1-4; 7 nucleotides match TRBD1. The length of the CDR3 is 16 residues. The trim removed 5 bases at V and 2 bases at J, leaving 8 bases unmatched. Germline values: CDR1 SEHNR, CDR2 FQNEAQ (reference sequence). For the CDR3, the DNA is TGTGCCAGCAGCCCGACAGGGTACGTGACTAATGAAAAACTGTTTTTT. This codes for CASSPTGYVTNEKLFF.

This clonotype was seen just once. The genes are TRBV10-1 and TRBJ2-1; 10 positions agree with TRBD2. Germline CDR1 and CDR2: WNHNN and SYGVQD (reference sequence). The CDR3 contains 15 residues. The J segment lost 5 bases and the V segment lost 6 bases, leaving 7 bases of the junction unmatched. The CDR3 spells CASRAELAGNNEQFF. The CDR3 DNA reads as TGCGCCAGCAGAGCCGAACTAGCGGGGAACAATGAGCAGTTCTTC.

This clonotype has at least ten counts. J is TRBJ2-1 and V is TRBV29-1, with 9 bases aligning to TRBD2. V gave up 3 bases and J gave up 2 bases; unmatched junction bases: 2. Per germline, CDR1 SQVTM and CDR2 ANQGSEA. CDR3 size: 14 residues. The CDR3 spells CSVDKRGAYNEQFF. The CDR3 DNA is TGCAGCGTTGATAAGCGGGGGGCCTACAATGAGCAGTTCTTC.